These T cell receptor beta chains were read from a single sample in a study of cytomegalovirus exposure and HLA in healthy donors. Here immunoSEQ multiplex PCR was the method, and the copy in TCRdb shows in-frame clones only, minus some. Here the sample spans over 150,000 clones, 75% being singletons. The sequencing input was PBMCs. Every receptor here comes from a male donor in good health and CMV-seronegative. Both conserved end residues are part of each CDR3. The D gene is left open where the match is weak. A row's size may be missing; if present it is once, few, many or a size class.

D	size	V	J	CDR3	DNA
NA	NA	TRBV7-8	TRBJ2-1	CASRSYNEQFF	TGTGCCAGCAGATCATACAATGAGCAGTTCTTC
NA	once	TRBV7-7	TRBJ2-1	CASSLGQVGNEQFF	TGTGCCAGCAGCTTAGGACAGGTTGGCAATGAGCAGTTCTTC
NA	NA	TRBV7-2	TRBJ2-5	CASSYQGGSGETQYF	TGTGCCAGCAGCTACCAAGGAGGATCGGGTGAGACCCAGTACTTC
NA	NA	TRBV4-3	TRBJ1-4	CASSLSRNEKLFF	TGCGCCAGCAGCCTTAGCCGAAATGAAAAACTGTTTTTT
NA	NA	TRBV19	TRBJ1-5	CASSMSGFANQPQHF	TGTGCCAGTAGTATGTCCGGGTTTGCCAATCAGCCCCAGCATTTT
NA	NA	TRBV5-5	TRBJ1-4	CASSLRGGEGKLFF	TGTGCCAGCAGCTTGCGGGGGGGTGAAGGAAAACTGTTTTTT
NA	NA	TRBV2	TRBJ1-2	CASSEAQQVNSNYGYTF	TGTGCCAGCAGTGAAGCGCAGCAAGTAAACAGTAACTATGGCTACACCTTC
NA	NA	TRBV5-4	TRBJ2-7	CASSPQGTHEQYF	TGTGCCAGCAGCCCTCAGGGTACACACGAGCAGTACTTC
NA	NA	TRBV29-1	TRBJ2-7	CSVTRGGTYEQYF	TGCAGCGTTACCAGGGGAGGGACCTACGAGCAGTACTTC
NA	NA	TRBV12-2	TRBJ2-5	CASRLEASGSKETQYF	TGTGCAAGTCGCTTAGAAGCTAGCGGGAGCAAAGAGACCCAGTACTTC
TRBD1	few	TRBV11-2	TRBJ1-1	CASSGQDDTEAFF	TGTGCCAGCTCGGGACAGGATGACACTGAAGCTTTCTTT
NA	NA	TRBV6-5	TRBJ2-7	CASSGAYEQYF	TGTGCCAGCAGTGGAGCCTACGAGCAGTACTTC
TRBD2	NA	TRBV18	TRBJ2-2	CASSPLAGADGELFF	TGTGCCAGCTCACCTTTAGCGGGAGCGGACGGGGAGCTGTTTTTT
TRBD2	NA	TRBV6-5	TRBJ2-1	CASSYLSGGYNEQFF	TGTGCCAGCAGTTACCTCAGCGGGGGCTACAATGAGCAGTTCTTC
NA	once	TRBV18	TRBJ1-5	CASSGGGDQPQHF	TGTGCCAGCTCAGGGGGAGGGGATCAGCCCCAGCATTTT
TRBD2	NA	TRBV5-1	TRBJ2-2	CASRWGTTAGELFF	TGCGCCAGCAGGTGGGGGACTACAGCCGGGGAGCTGTTTTTT
TRBD1	NA	TRBV5-1	TRBJ1-1	CASSPTGGPEAFF	TGCGCCAGCAGCCCGACAGGGGGTCCCGAAGCTTTCTTT
NA	NA	TRBV19	TRBJ1-5	CASSPWGLSNQPQHF	TGTGCCAGTAGCCCCTGGGGACTCAGCAATCAGCCCCAGCATTTT
TRBD1	NA	TRBV6-1	TRBJ1-6	CASSDRDRLDSPLHF	TGTGCCAGCAGTGATCGGGACAGGTTAGATTCACCCCTCCACTTT
TRBD1	NA	TRBV5-1	TRBJ2-1	CASSLSGTGSGQFF	TGCGCCAGCAGCTTGTCTGGGACAGGGAGTGGACAGTTCTTC
TRBD1	NA	TRBV5-4	TRBJ2-7	CASSFRDRGPYEQYF	TGTGCCAGCAGCTTCCGGGACAGGGGGCCATACGAGCAGTACTTC
NA	NA	TRBV6-5	TRBJ1-4	CASKDEVREKLFF	TGTGCCAGCAAGGATGAGGTCAGAGAAAAACTGTTTTTT
NA	NA	TRBV5-1	TRBJ1-3	CASSLGGGVLGNTIYF	TGCGCCAGCAGCTTGGGCGGCGGGGTGTTAGGAAACACCATATATTTT
NA	NA	TRBV6-1	TRBJ1-3	CASIWGRNSGNTIYF	TGTGCCAGCATTTGGGGCCGAAACTCTGGAAACACCATATATTTT
NA	NA	TRBV5-4	TRBJ1-3	CASSLERFGNTIYF	TGTGCCAGCAGCTTGGAGAGGTTTGGAAACACCATATATTTT
TRBD1	NA	TRBV29-1	TRBJ1-1	CSGYRDRADTEAFF	TGCAGCGGATACCGGGACAGGGCCGACACTGAAGCTTTCTTT
TRBD2	NA	TRBV5-1	TRBJ2-1	CASSPAGTSVMNEQFF	TGCGCCAGCAGCCCGGCCGGGACTAGCGTGATGAATGAGCAGTTCTTC
TRBD1	few	TRBV19	TRBJ1-2	CASISRGPPYGYTF	TGTGCCAGTATCTCTAGGGGGCCCCCCTATGGCTACACCTTC
NA	NA	TRBV9	TRBJ2-5	CASSVVSGTQETQYF	TGTGCCAGCAGCGTAGTGAGCGGAACGCAAGAGACCCAGTACTTC
NA	few	TRBV6-6	TRBJ2-7	CASRLSSARAYEQYF	TGTGCCAGCAGACTCTCCTCAGCCAGGGCCTACGAGCAGTACTTC
TRBD1	NA	TRBV11-2	TRBJ2-2	CASRVGQGNTGELFF	TGTGCCAGCAGAGTCGGACAGGGGAACACCGGGGAGCTGTTTTTT
NA	NA	TRBV2	TRBJ1-1	CASSEGTDYKAFF	TGTGCCAGCAGTGAGGGTACGGACTATAAAGCTTTCTTT
TRBD1	NA	TRBV5-1	TRBJ1-2	CASKGQGAYGYTF	TGCGCCAGCAAGGGACAGGGGGCCTATGGCTACACCTTC
TRBD1	NA	TRBV9	TRBJ2-6	CASSVEGQGAAGANVLTF	TGTGCCAGCAGCGTAGAGGGGCAGGGGGCGGCTGGGGCCAACGTCCTGACTTTC